This TCR beta chain was identified in a study of cytomegalovirus exposure and HLA in healthy donors. Study-level background: About 79 million unique TCRs from HLA-typed donors were held in an early data release. Points from the study as a whole: In all likelihood, a cluster of highly shared sequence variants was a sequencing artifact. Accounts indicate the classifier identified cytomegalovirus status with strong specificity and sensitivity.

About this clone itself: The antigen remains undetermined.

It was with 60 Vbeta and 13 Jbeta primers that the PCR ran. The table came from immunoSEQ multiplex PCR; TCRdb's copy has only in-frame clones and leaves some out. The profile shows 150,000 to 200,000 clones, more than 70% of them singletons. The length of the CDR3 is 15 residues. The V end was cut by 10 bases, the J end by 6 bases, with 21 bases between. Germline V gene sequence: CDR1 LNHDA, CDR2 SQIVND (reference sequence). The receptor was isolated from a girl between 10 and 17 years old in good health and CMV-seronegative. Sequenced material: PBMCs. The V call is TRBV19, the J call TRBJ2-2; possible D gene TRBD1, 6 bases. CDR3 in DNA: TGTGCCACCCATCGACAAGGCAGGGGACCCGGGGAGCTGTTTTTT. Its translation is CATHRQGRGPGELFF.